This T cell receptor beta chain was sequenced in a study of technical replicates of blood from a handful of donors. The table came from immunoSEQ multiplex PCR; TCRdb's copy has only in-frame clones and leaves some out. This table holds nearly 80,000 clones, 93% found once. The V segment lost 4 bases and the J segment 8 bases; nucleotides outside the gene matches: 7. Germline V gene lookup returns CDR1 ENHRY and CDR2 SYGVKD. The CDR3 is 14 amino acids. Sequencing was done on a sample of T cells isolated from PBMCs. V and J are TRBV10-3 and TRBJ1-5, with 8 bases identical to TRBD1. The source is a human donor in good health. CDR3 coding DNA: TGTGCCATCAGTGCCACAGGGGGAACGGAGCCCCAGCATTTT. It is translated as CAISATGGTEPQHF.